Shown below are 29 T cell receptor beta chains from a single sample sequenced in a study of T-cell memory formation after mild COVID-19. TCRdb called the 5' RACE reads again in MiXCR, with one record for every CDR3 protein. This sample carries tens of thousands of distinct CDR3 sequences, 6% to 6.5% of them seen once, and the ten largest clones take 0.7% to 0.85%. Sequencing was performed on PBMCs or a T cell subset sorted from them (not recorded which). These receptors all stem from an adult who had mild COVID-19 (a few samples of this study predate the infection). Cell type and time point are not known.

This clonotype was seen repeatedly, ten times or more. The junction departs from germline at one end; a sequencing error may be responsible. This chain connects TRBV7-7 to TRBJ1-1; D call uncertain. The CDR3 loop spans 13 amino acids. The V gene's germline CDR1 is SSHAT and CDR2 FNYEAQ (reference sequence). CDR3 region: CASSLGENTEAFF. For the CDR3, the DNA is TGTGCTAGCAGCTTGGGTGAAAACACTGAAGCTTTCTTT.

This clonotype was recorded many times. The chain combines TRBV29-1 with TRBJ2-1; D is uncertain. This CDR3 has 12 amino acids. V lost 6 bases and J lost 1, with 7 bases in between. The germline CDR1 and CDR2 sequences are SQVTM and ANQGSEA. This chain's CDR3 is CSVPRSYNEQFF. CDR3 in DNA: TGCAGCGTCCCCCGGTCCTACAATGAGCAGTTCTTC.

V usage is TRBV7-9 and J usage is TRBJ1-1; D remains unclear. The germline V gene encodes CDR1 SEHNR and CDR2 FQNEAQ (reference sequence). Trimming took off 2 bases at V and 1 base at J, with 8 bases between the two ends. The CDR3 is 14 residues long. CDR3: CASSLTPTNTEAFF. The CDR3 nucleotides read TGTGCCAGCAGCTTAACGCCTACGAACACTGAAGCTTTCTTT.

This clonotype occurred a few times. The chain uses TRBV24-1 and TRBJ2-5, with TRBD1 identical over 9 bases. After removal of 4 bases from V and 5 bases from J, the junction contained 4 bases not matched to a gene. CDR3 size: 14 residues. CDR1 is KGHDR, CDR2 SFDVKD, per germline. The DNA for the CDR3 is TGTGCCACCAGTGAACCAGGACAGGGGGAGACCCAGTACTTC. This codes for CATSEPGQGETQYF.

This clonotype was counted at least ten times. CDR3 in DNA: TGCGCCAGCAGCTTGTCGTGGATCTATGAGCAGTTCTTC. This translates into CASSLSWIYEQFF. The J gene is TRBJ2-1, the V gene TRBV5-1, with unresolved D. V dropped 1 base and J dropped 8 bases, with 10 bases sitting between them. Germline V gene sequence: CDR1 SGHRS, CDR2 YFSETQ. This CDR3 contains 13 residues.

This chain uses TRBV6-5 with TRBJ2-2, with 12 bases that match TRBD2. Trimming cost V 6 bases and J 2 bases; bases outside gene matches: 4. Germline V lookup: CDR1 MNHEY, CDR2 SVGAGI. The CDR3 spans 16 residues. The CDR3 reads CASRTLAGGNTGELFF. The CDR3 DNA is TGTGCCAGCAGAACACTAGCGGGAGGCAACACCGGGGAGCTGTTTTTT.

The sample holds many counts of this clonotype. The chain's CDR3 is CASSLQGAGETQYF. CDR3 DNA sequence: TGTGCCAGCAGCCTCCAGGGGGCAGGGGAGACCCAGTACTTC. The chain links TRBV4-2 to TRBJ2-5; TRBD1 aligns across 8 bases. Germline CDR1 LGHNA, CDR2 YNFKEQ. The CDR3 sequence is 14 residues long. The V gene end was trimmed by 4 bases and the J gene end by 5 bases; junction bases not matched to a gene: 6.

This clonotype was counted only a few times. The rearrangement uses TRBV5-1 and TRBJ1-2, with a possible D match to TRBD1 (5 bases). The CDR3 length is 14 residues. Germline V gene lookup returns CDR1 SGHRS and CDR2 YFSETQ. Trimming cost V 4 bases and J 8 bases, with 18 bases left between them. CDR3 sequence (DNA): TGCGCCAGCAGCCCAGGCGGGGCAGCCGCAGGCTACACCTTC. It yields the protein CASSPGGAAAGYTF.

This clonotype has just a few counts. The chain couples TRBV3-1 to TRBJ2-7, with 8 bases identical to TRBD1. The germline CDR1 and CDR2 sequences are LGHDT and YNNKEL (reference sequence). V shed 4 bases and J 6 bases; nucleotides not matched to a gene: 5. The CDR3 loop spans 13 amino acids. The CDR3: CASSPSTGVEQYF. The DNA for the CDR3 is TGTGCCAGCAGCCCCTCGACAGGGGTCGAGCAGTACTTC.

The chain joins TRBV5-1 to TRBJ2-1; 10 bases map to TRBD1. Unmatched junction bases numbered 6, after V lost 4 bases and J lost 5 bases. The CDR3 spans 15 residues. Germline CDR1 is SGHRS and CDR2 is YFSETQ. CDR3 residues: CASSVTGGTNNEQFF. In DNA, the CDR3 is TGCGCCAGCAGCGTGACAGGGGGCACTAACAATGAGCAGTTCTTC.

This clonotype has a count of ten or more. The J gene is TRBJ2-3, the V gene TRBV6-5, with 9 nucleotides matching TRBD2. Germline V gives CDR1 MNHEY, CDR2 SVGAGI. V dropped 4 bases and J dropped 1; count of bases not matched to a gene: 9. CDR3 length: 17 residues. The CDR3 is CASSSPTSGRGTDTQYF. CDR3 in DNA: TGTGCCAGCAGTTCACCCACTAGCGGGCGGGGCACAGATACGCAGTATTTT.

This chain links TRBV14 with TRBJ2-7, with unresolved D. V was shortened by 1 base and J by 2 bases, with 9 bases between the two germline ends. CDR1 and CDR2 (germline): SGHDN, FVKESK. The CDR3 contains 14 residues. CDR3 sequence: CASSQGRHTYEQYF. The CDR3 DNA sequence: TGTGCCAGCAGCCAAGGGCGCCATACCTACGAGCAGTACTTC.

This clonotype showed up many times. V gene TRBV5-1 combines with J gene TRBJ2-5; weak D call: TRBD1 (6 bases). CDR3 length equals 15 residues. Trimming left V 7 bases short and J 2 bases short, with 18 bases between. Germline V lookup: CDR1 SGHRS, CDR2 YFSETQ. The CDR3 nucleotides read TGCGCCAGCGGAGCAGGACAGATGAATCAAGAGACCCAGTACTTC. This sequence encodes CASGAGQMNQETQYF.

This clonotype was counted at least ten times. The chain carries TRBV20-1 and TRBJ2-4; 8 nucleotides match TRBD1. Trimming at V came to 0 bases and at J to 6 bases, leaving 7 bases not matched to a gene. CDR3 length equals 15 residues. The V gene's germline CDR1 is DFQATT and CDR2 SNEGSKA (reference sequence). The CDR3 protein is CSARDARGHGNIQYF. The CDR3 region has the DNA TGCAGTGCTAGAGATGCCAGGGGGCACGGAAACATTCAGTACTTC.

In this sample, this clonotype turned up many times. The V and J genes are TRBV6-5 and TRBJ2-3; 9 bases agree with TRBD1. CDR1 is MNHEY and CDR2 is SVGAGI in the germline V gene. CDR3 length equals 15 residues. Trimming at V came to 6 bases and at J to 6 bases, leaving 10 bases not matched to a gene. CDR3 sequence reads: CASRIQGAGRDTQYF. In DNA form, the CDR3 reads TGTGCCAGCAGAATACAGGGGGCTGGTCGGGATACGCAGTATTTT.

This clonotype has just a few counts. The chain is built from TRBV7-6 and TRBJ2-2, with TRBD2 matching 7 bases. The CDR3 covers 15 residues. V trimming: 2 bases; J trimming: 6 bases; junction bases outside the gene matches: 6. Looked up from germline, CDR1 is SGHVS and CDR2 is FNYEAQ. The DNA for the CDR3 is TGTGCCAGCAGCTTATCGACTAGCATTGCCGGGGAGCTGTTTTTT. This translates into CASSLSTSIAGELFF. Drawing the rest from reference TRBV7-6 and TRBJ2-2, the complete variable domain is GAGVSQSPRYKVTKRGQDVALRCDPISGHVSLYWYRQALGQGPEFLTYFNYEAQQDKSGLPNDRFSAERPEGSISTLTIQRTEQRDSAMYRCASSLSTSIAGELFFGEGSRLTVL.

This clonotype is deemed medium-sized. This sequence joins TRBV12-3 or TRBV12-4 and TRBJ2-5, with D unclear. V was cut by 6 bases and J by 4 bases, with 18 bases left in between. This CDR3 spans 15 amino acids. The CDR3, as DNA: TGTGCCAGCAGCTTTTCGGTCGCGACGAGAGAGACCCAGTACTTC. Translated: CASSFSVATRETQYF.

The chain has TRBV29-1 and TRBJ1-1; no reliable D call. Germline V lookup: CDR1 SQVTM, CDR2 ANQGSEA. CDR3 length equals 14 residues. V lost 3 bases, J lost 1 base, and 12 bases lay in between. CDR3 amino acids: CSVDRRSPNTEAFF. The DNA of the CDR3 is TGCAGCGTTGATAGGCGATCCCCGAACACTGAAGCTTTCTTT.

This clonotype was observed a handful of times. The V and J genes are TRBV5-6 and TRBJ2-7; 8 bases are a match to TRBD2. The CDR3 is 14 residues long. Germline loops: CDR1 SGHDT, CDR2 YYEEEE. The V segment lost 4 bases and the J segment 2 bases; nucleotides outside the gene matches: 5. This CDR3 is CASSRGGTTYEQYF. As DNA, the CDR3 is TGTGCCAGCAGCCGGGGGGGAACAACCTACGAGCAGTACTTC.

This clonotype was seen a handful of times. The chain links TRBV9 to TRBJ1-2, with 7 bases lining up with TRBD1. This CDR3 is 13 amino acids long. Germline CDR1 SGDLS, CDR2 YYNGEE. V lost 4 bases and J lost 2; bases outside the gene matches: 2. CDR3 amino acids: CASSRDSNYGYTF. CDR3 nucleotide sequence: TGTGCCAGCAGCCGGGACAGCAACTATGGCTACACCTTC.

This clonotype was found a few times. Written as DNA, the CDR3 is TGTGCCAGCAGCCAGATGGGCCCGGGACAGTCTTCCGAGCAGTTCTTC. Translating it yields CASSQMGPGQSSEQFF. This chain uses TRBV14 with TRBJ2-1, with TRBD1 matching over 7 bases. Germline-derived CDR1 and CDR2 are SGHDN and FVKESK. V lost 3 bases and J lost 10; bases outside the gene matches: 15. This CDR3 contains 16 residues.

This clonotype has at least ten counts. The rearrangement joins TRBV7-2 to TRBJ2-2; D is perhaps TRBD1 or TRBD2 (5 bases each). Germline-derived CDR1 and CDR2 are SGHTA and FQGNSA. The CDR3 covers 17 residues. The germline V and J ends were trimmed by 5 bases and 1 base, with 17 bases remaining between them. The DNA of the CDR3 is TGTGCCAGCAGCCCCGGGACCCTTAGTGGGAACACCGGGGAGCTGTTTTTT. This codes for CASSPGTLSGNTGELFF.

The chain links TRBV2 to TRBJ1-1; D may be TRBD1 (5 bases). CDR3 size: 12 residues. The ends were cut back, 8 bases at V and 2 bases at J, with 9 bases in the middle. Germline values: CDR1 SNHLY, CDR2 FYNNEI. CDR3 DNA: TGTGCCAGCGGGGGTCAAAACACTGAAGCTTTCTTT. Protein: CASGGQNTEAFF.

The rearrangement joins TRBV29-1 to TRBJ1-3, with TRBD1 as a possible D gene (6 bases). This CDR3 comprises 15 residues. V lost 7 bases, J lost 0 bases, and 16 bases lay in between. Per the germline V gene, CDR1 is SQVTM and CDR2 is ANQGSEA. CDR3 bases: TGCAGCGCGAGGGACACAGCATTCTCTGGAAACACCATATATTTT. Its translation is CSARDTAFSGNTIYF.

This clonotype was seen many times. This rearrangement joins TRBV19 to TRBJ2-7, with 10 bases that match TRBD1. CDR1 LNHDA and CDR2 SQIVND come from the germline V gene (reference sequence). Trimming at V came to 5 bases and at J to 2 bases, leaving 3 bases not matched to a gene. The CDR3 length is 14 residues. DNA for the CDR3: TGTGCCAGTAGTTCGGGACAGGGGCCCTACGAGCAGTACTTC. It encodes CASSSGQGPYEQYF.

In its sample, this clonotype was seen many times. The rearrangement links TRBV12-3 or TRBV12-4 to TRBJ2-2; tentatively, D is TRBD1 (6 bases). V lost 2 bases, J lost 6 bases, and 13 bases lay in between. This CDR3 has 15 residues. DNA of the CDR3: TGTGCCAGCAGTTTAAGGGGGATCGGTCCCGGGGAGCTGTTTTTT. This sequence encodes CASSLRGIGPGELFF.

Comments on this clonotype: This may be a read error: a much more frequent sequence differs by one nucleotide. The gene calls are TRBV3-1 and TRBJ2-7; D could derive from TRBD1 or TRBD2 (6 bases each). This CDR3 spans 15 amino acids. Per the germline V gene, CDR1 is LGHDT and CDR2 is YNNKEL (reference sequence). Trimming cost V 3 bases and J 4 bases, with 16 bases left between them. CDR3 sequence: CASSQPGPGAYEQYF. CDR3 sequence (DNA): TGTGCCAGCAGCCAGCCGGGACCGGGGGCGTACGAGCAGTACTTC.

This clonotype showed up many times. This chain uses TRBV5-1 with TRBJ1-6, with unresolved D. The germline V gene encodes CDR1 SGHRS and CDR2 YFSETQ. The CDR3 has 13 amino acids. V lost 0 bases and J lost 6, with 4 bases in between. The CDR3 nucleotides read TGCGCCAGCAGCTTGGACAGTAATTCACCCCTCCACTTT. Amino acids: CASSLDSNSPLHF.

This clonotype was counted only a few times. The genes are TRBV29-1 and TRBJ2-5, with a tentative D call TRBD1 (6 bases). V lost 6 bases, J lost 5 bases, and 13 bases lay in between. This CDR3 has 12 amino acids. The germline V gene encodes CDR1 SQVTM and CDR2 ANQGSEA. The DNA for the CDR3 is TGCAGCGTGGGGGCCCACGGGGAGACCCAGTACTTC. Protein sequence: CSVGAHGETQYF.